This TCR beta chain was documented in a study of T cells after yellow fever vaccination. For the study at large: In the case of low-cell-number fractions, SMART-Seq v4 Ultra Low Input was used for preparation. Study-wide results and limits: Abundant clonotypes from the bulk population could get into FACS-sorted repertoires as contaminants. Most primary-vaccination clones reappeared after the booster (around 95% CD4, roughly 88% CD8).

Concerning this clonotype itself: What it binds is not known.

Trimming shortened V by 0 bases and J by 6 bases, and 6 bases separated the two germline ends. The CDR3 is 12 amino acids. Germline lookup yields CDR1 SQVTM and CDR2 ANQGSEA. 5'RACE template switching added a universal primer site and UMIs to TCR cDNA. TCRdb called the 5' RACE reads again in MiXCR, with one record for every CDR3 protein. Among just under 600,000 distinct CDR3 sequences listed, about 14% were seen once. The sequence derives from a young man who received the YFV17D yellow fever vaccine. The input for sequencing was PBMCs, taken on the day of the yellow fever booster vaccination. The chain is built from TRBV29-1 and TRBJ2-1; D ambiguous. The DNA for the CDR3 is TGCAGCGTTGAAGATTGGGCCAATGAGCAGTTCTTC. Protein: CSVEDWANEQFF.